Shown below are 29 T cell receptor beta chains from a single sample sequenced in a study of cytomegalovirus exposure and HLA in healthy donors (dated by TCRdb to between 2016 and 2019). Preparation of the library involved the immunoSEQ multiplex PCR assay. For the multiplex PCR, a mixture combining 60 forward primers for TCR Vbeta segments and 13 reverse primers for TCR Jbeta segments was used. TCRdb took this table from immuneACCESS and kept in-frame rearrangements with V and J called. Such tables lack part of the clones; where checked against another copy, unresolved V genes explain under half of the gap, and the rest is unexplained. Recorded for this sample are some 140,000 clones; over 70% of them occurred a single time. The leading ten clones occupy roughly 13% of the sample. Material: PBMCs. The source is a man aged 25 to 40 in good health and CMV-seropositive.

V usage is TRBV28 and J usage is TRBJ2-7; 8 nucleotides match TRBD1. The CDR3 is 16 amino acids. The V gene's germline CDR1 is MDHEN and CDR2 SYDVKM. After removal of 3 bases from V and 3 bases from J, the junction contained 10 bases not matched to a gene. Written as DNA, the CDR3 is TGTGCCAGCAGTTTTCCAGGGGGCGGGTTTGGCTACGAGCAGTACTTC. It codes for CASSFPGGGFGYEQYF.

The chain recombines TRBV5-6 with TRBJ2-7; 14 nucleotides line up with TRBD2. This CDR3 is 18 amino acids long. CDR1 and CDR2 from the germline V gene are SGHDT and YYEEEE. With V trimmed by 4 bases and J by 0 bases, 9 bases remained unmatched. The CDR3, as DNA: TGTGCCAGCAGCCTGGGCGGGGGACTAGCGGGGGACTCCTACGAGCAGTACTTC. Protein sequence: CASSLGGGLAGDSYEQYF.

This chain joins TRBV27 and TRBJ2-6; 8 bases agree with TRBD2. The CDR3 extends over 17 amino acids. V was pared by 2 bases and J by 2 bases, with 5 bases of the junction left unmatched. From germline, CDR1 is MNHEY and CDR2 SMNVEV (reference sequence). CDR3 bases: TGTGCCAGCAGTTTAGTGTCTAGCGGGCCTGGGGCCAACGTCCTGACTTTC. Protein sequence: CASSLVSSGPGANVLTF. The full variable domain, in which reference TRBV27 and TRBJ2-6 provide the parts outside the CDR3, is EAQVTQNPRYLITVTGKKLTVTCSQNMNHEYMSWYRQDPGLGLRQIYYSMNVEVTDKGDVPEGYKVSRKEKRNFPLILESPSPNQTSLYFCASSLVSSGPGANVLTFGAGSRLTVL.

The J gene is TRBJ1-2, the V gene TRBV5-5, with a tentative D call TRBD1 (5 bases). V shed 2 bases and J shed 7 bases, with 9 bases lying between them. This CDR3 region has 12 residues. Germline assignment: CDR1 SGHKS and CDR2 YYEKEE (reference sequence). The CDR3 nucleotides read TGTGCCAGCAGCTTAGGGGAACGTGGCTACACCTTC. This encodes CASSLGERGYTF.

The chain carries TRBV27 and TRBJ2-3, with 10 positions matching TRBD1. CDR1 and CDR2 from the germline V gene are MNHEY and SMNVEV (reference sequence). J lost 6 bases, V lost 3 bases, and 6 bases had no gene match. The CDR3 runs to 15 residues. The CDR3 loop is CASSFSTGGGDTQYF. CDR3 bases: TGTGCCAGCAGTTTTTCGACAGGGGGCGGGGATACGCAGTATTTT.

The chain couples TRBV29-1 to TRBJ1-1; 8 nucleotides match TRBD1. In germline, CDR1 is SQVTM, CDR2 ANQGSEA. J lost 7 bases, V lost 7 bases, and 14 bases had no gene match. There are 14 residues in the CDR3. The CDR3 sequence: CSATLSQGADEAFF. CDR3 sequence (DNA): TGCAGCGCCACCCTGAGCCAGGGGGCGGATGAAGCTTTCTTT.

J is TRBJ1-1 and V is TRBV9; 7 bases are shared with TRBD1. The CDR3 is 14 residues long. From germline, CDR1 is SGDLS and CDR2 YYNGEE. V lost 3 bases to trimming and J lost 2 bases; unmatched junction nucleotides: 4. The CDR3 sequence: CASSARGFNTEAFF. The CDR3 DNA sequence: TGTGCCAGCAGCGCCAGGGGGTTCAACACTGAAGCTTTCTTT.

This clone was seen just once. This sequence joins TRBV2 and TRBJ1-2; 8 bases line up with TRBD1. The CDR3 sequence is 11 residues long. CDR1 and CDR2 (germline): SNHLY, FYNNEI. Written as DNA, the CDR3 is TGTGCTACACGCACAGGGGGGGGCTACACCTTC. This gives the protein CATRTGGGYTF.

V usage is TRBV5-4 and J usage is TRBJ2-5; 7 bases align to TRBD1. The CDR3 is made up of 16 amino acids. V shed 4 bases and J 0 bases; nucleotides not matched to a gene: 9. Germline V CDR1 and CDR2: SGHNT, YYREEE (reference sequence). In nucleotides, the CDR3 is TGTGCCAGCAGCCCAGACAGGGACGTAGACCAAGAGACCCAGTACTTC. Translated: CASSPDRDVDQETQYF.

CDR3 loop: CAWSVTATGELFF. The CDR3 coding sequence is TGTGCCTGGAGTGTGACAGCTACCGGGGAGCTGTTTTTT. The genes are TRBV30 and TRBJ2-2; TRBD1 is a possible D gene (5 bases). V shed 0 bases and J shed 5 bases, with 7 bases lying between them. CDR3 size: 13 residues. The germline CDR1 and CDR2 sequences are GTSNPN and SVGIG (reference sequence).

CDR3 residues: CASSPTGHSYNEQFF. The DNA for the CDR3 is TGTGCCAGCAGTCCCACAGGCCACTCCTACAATGAGCAGTTCTTC. The chain recombines TRBV2 with TRBJ2-1; possible D gene TRBD1, 5 bases. The CDR3 spans 15 residues. Trimming left V 5 bases short and J 0 bases short, with 11 bases between. Germline CDR1 reads SNHLY; CDR2 reads FYNNEI.

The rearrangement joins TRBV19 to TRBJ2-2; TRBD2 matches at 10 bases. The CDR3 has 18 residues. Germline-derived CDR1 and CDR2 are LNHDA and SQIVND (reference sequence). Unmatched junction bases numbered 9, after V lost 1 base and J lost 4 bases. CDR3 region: CASSIAGGSGRATGELFF. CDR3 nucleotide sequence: TGTGCCAGTAGTATAGCAGGAGGGAGCGGGAGGGCCACCGGGGAGCTGTTTTTT.

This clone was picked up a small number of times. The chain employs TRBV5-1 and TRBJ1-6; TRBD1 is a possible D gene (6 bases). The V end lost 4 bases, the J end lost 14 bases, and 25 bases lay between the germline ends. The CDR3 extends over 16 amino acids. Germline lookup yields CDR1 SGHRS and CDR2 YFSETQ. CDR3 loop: CASSPRQDQRIWALHF. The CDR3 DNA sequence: TGCGCCAGCAGCCCTCGACAGGACCAGCGAATATGGGCCCTCCACTTT.

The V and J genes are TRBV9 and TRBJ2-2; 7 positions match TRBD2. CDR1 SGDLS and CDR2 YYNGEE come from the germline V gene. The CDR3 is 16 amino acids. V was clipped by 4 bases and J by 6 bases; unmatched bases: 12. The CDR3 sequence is CASSLSGTRGAGELFF. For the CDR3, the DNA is TGTGCCAGCAGCTTATCCGGGACCCGGGGGGCCGGGGAGCTGTTTTTT. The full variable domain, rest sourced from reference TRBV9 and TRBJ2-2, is DSGVTQTPKHLITATGQRVTLRCSPRSGDLSVYWYQQSLDQGLQFLIQYYNGEERAKGNILERFSAQQFPDLHSELNLSSLELGDSALYFCASSLSGTRGAGELFFGEGSRLTVL.

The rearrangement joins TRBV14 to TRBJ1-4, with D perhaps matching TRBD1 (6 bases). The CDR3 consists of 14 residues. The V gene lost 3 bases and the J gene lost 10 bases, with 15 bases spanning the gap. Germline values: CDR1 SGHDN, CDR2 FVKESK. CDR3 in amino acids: CASSQDSWGGKLFF. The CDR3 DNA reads TGTGCCAGCAGCCAGGACAGCTGGGGCGGAAAACTGTTTTTT.

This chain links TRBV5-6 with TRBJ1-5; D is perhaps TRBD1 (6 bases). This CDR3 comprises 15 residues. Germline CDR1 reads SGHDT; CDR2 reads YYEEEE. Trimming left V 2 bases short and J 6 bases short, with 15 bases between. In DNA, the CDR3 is TGTGCCAGCAGCTTTGGCAGGGGAGGGGGTCAGCCCCAGCATTTT. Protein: CASSFGRGGGQPQHF. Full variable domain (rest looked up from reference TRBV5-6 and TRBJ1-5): DAGVTQSPTHLIKTRGQQVTLRCSPKSGHDTVSWYQQALGQGPQFIFQYYEEEERQRGNFPDRFSGHQFPNYSSELNVNALLLGDSALYLCASSFGRGGGQPQHFGDGTRLSIL.

The CDR3 is CASSLTTGSYEQYF. In DNA, the CDR3 is TGTGCCAGCAGCTTAACCACAGGGTCCTACGAGCAGTACTTC. This chain uses TRBV7-2 with TRBJ2-7; D is possibly TRBD1 (6 bases). Trimming pared 2 bases from V and 1 base from J, leaving 9 bases between. CDR1 is SGHTA and CDR2 is FQGNSA in the germline V gene. CDR3 length: 14 residues. Complete variable domain (other parts from reference TRBV7-2 and TRBJ2-7): GAGVSQSPSNKVTEKGKDVELRCDPISGHTALYWYRQSLGQGLEFLIYFQGNSAPDKSGLPSDRFSAERTGGSVSTLTIQRTQQEDSAVYLCASSLTTGSYEQYFGPGTRLTVT.

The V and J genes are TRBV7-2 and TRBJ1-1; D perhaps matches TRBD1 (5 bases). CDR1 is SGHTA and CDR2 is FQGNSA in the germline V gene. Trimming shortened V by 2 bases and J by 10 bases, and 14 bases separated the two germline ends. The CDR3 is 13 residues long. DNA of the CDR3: TGTGCCAGCAGCTTACGCGGGGGGGGGAGAGCTTTCTTT. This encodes CASSLRGGGRAFF.

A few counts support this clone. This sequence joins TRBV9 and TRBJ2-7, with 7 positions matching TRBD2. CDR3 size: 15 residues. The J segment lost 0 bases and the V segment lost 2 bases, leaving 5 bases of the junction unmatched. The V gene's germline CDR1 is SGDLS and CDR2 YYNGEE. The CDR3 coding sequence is TGTGCCAGCAGCGTGGGGGGGGATACCTCCTACGAGCAGTACTTC. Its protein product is CASSVGGDTSYEQYF.

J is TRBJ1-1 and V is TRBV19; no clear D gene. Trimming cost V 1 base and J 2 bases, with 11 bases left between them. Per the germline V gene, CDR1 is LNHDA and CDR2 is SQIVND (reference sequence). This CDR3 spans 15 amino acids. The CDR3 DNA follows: TGTGCCAGTAGTATAGTCGCAGGAACAAACACTGAAGCTTTCTTT. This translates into CASSIVAGTNTEAFF.

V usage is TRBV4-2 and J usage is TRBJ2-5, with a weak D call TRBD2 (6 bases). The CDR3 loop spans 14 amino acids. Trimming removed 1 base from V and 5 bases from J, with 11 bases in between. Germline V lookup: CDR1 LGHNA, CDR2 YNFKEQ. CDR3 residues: CASSQVGGGETQYF. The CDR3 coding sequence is TGTGCCAGCAGCCAAGTCGGGGGAGGTGAGACCCAGTACTTC.

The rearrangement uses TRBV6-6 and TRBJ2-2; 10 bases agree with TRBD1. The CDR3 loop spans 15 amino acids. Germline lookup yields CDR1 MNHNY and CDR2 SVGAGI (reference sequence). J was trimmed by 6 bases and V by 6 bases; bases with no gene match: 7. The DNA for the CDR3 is TGTGCCAGCAGCCGCGGACAGGGGGGTTCCGGGGAGCTGTTTTTT. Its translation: CASSRGQGGSGELFF.

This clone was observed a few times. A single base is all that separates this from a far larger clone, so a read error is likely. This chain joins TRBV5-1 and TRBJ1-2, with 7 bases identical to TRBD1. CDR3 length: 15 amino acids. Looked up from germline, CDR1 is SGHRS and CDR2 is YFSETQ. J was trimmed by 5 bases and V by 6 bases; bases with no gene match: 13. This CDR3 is CASTLHRGSKYGYTF. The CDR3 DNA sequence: TGCGCCAGCACCTTACACAGGGGATCGAAATATGGCTACACCTTC.

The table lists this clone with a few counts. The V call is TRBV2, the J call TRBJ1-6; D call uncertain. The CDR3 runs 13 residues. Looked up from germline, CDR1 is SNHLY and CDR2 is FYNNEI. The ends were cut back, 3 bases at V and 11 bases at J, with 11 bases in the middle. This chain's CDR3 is CASSDLREAPLHF. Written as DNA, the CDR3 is TGTGCCAGCAGTGATCTTAGGGAGGCACCCCTCCACTTT.

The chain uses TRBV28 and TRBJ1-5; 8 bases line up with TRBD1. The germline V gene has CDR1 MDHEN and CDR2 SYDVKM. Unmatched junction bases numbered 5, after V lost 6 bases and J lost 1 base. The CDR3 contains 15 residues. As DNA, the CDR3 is TGTGCCAGCAGGGACGACAGGGGAAGCAATCAGCCCCAGCATTTT. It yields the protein CASRDDRGSNQPQHF.

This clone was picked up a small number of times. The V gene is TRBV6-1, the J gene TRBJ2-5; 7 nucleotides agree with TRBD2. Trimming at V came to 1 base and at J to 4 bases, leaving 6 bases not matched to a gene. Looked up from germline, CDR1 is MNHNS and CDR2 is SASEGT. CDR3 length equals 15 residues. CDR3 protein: CASSEVVWGGETQYF. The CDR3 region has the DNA TGTGCCAGCAGTGAAGTAGTATGGGGGGGAGAGACCCAGTACTTC.

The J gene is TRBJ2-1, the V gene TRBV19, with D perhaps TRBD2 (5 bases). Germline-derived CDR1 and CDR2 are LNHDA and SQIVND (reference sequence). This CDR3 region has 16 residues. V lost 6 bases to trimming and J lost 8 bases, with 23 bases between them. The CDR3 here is CASSDLRSGGLDEQFF. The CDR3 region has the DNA TGTGCCAGTAGCGATCTCAGGAGCGGCGGCCTTGATGAGCAGTTCTTC.

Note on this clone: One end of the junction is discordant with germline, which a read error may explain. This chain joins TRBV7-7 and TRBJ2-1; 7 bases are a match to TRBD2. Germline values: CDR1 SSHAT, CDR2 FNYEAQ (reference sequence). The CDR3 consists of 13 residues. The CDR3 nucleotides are TGTGCTAGCAGCCCAACTCGGGGGGATGAGCAGTTCTTC. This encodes CASSPTRGDEQFF.

Here the CDR3 DNA reads TGTGCCAGCAGACTTAGACGGGGAGCGGCCGGGGAGCTGTTTTTT. It translates to CASRLRRGAAGELFF. The chain employs TRBV28 and TRBJ2-2; TRBD2 is a possible D gene (5 bases). The V end was cut by 6 bases, the J end by 6 bases, with 17 bases between. The CDR3 extends over 15 amino acids. Germline V gene lookup returns CDR1 MDHEN and CDR2 SYDVKM.